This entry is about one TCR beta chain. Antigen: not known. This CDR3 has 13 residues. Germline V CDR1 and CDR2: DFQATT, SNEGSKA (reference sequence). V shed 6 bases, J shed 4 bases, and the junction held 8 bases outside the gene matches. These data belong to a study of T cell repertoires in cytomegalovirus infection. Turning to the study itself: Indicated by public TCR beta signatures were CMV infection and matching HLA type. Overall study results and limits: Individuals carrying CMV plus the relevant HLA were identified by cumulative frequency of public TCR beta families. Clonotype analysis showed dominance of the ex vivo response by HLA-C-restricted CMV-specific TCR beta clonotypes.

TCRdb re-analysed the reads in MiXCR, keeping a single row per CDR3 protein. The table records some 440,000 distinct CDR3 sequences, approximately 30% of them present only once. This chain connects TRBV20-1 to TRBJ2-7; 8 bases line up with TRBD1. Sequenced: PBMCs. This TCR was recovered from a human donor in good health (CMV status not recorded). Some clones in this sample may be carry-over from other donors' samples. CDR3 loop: CSASRTGYYEQYF. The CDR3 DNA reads TGCAGTGCCAGCAGGACAGGGTATTACGAGCAGTACTTC.